The clone carrying this T cell receptor (beta chain) was observed a few times. The antigen is not known. This sample is part of a study of beta chain features in type 1 diabetes. About the study: The patients were much like the healthy donors in age, gender and cell yields. Study-level points and caveats: VDJ junctions from type 1 diabetes patients carried fewer insertions and larger deletions. Sequencing from cDNA could over-represent high-TCR-expressing cells. Type 1 diabetes patients showed a moderate but significant shortening of TCRB CDR3s in all four CD4+ subsets.

Germline CDR1 reads SGHRS; CDR2 reads YFSETQ. V gave up 4 bases and J gave up 4 bases; unmatched junction bases: 10. The CDR3 loop spans 15 amino acids. Via CD45RO/CCR7/CD25/CD127/CD95/CD27, cells of the CD4+ naive, central memory, regulatory and stem cell-like memory subsets were sorted. As every portion of the isolated RNA was reverse transcribed, the sequencing read expressed TCRB transcripts. Sequenced by immunoSEQ multiplex PCR; TCRdb stores in-frame clones only, minus some. Counted here are around 250,000 clones, more than 11% occurring once; the ten biggest clones make up roughly 0.019%. Sequencing used naive CD4+ T cells from blood. The TCR was taken from a man aged 25 to 45 with type 1 diabetes. V gene TRBV5-1 combines with J gene TRBJ1-2, with 7 bases identical to TRBD1. The chain's CDR3 is CASSAQQGPSYGYTF. The CDR3, as DNA: TGCGCCAGCAGCGCACAACAGGGGCCCTCCTATGGCTACACCTTC.